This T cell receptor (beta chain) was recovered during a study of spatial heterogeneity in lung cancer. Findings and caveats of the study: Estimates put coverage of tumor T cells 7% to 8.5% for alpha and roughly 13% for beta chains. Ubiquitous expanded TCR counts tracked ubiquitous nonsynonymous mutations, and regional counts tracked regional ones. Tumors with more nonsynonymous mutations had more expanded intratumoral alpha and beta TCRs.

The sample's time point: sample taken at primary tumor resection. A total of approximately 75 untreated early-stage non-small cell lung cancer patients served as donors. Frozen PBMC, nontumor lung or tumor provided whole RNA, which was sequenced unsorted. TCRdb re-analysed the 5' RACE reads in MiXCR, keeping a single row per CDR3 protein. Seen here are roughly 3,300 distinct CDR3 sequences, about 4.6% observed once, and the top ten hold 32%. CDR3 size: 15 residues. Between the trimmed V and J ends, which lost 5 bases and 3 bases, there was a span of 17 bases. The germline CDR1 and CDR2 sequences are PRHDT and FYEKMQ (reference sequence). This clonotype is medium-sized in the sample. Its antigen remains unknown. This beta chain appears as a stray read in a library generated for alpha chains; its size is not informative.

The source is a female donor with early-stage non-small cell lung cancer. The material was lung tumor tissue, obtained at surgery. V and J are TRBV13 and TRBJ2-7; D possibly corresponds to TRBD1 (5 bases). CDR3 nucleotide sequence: TGTGCCAGCAGCCCCCGACCAACAGGAATCTACGAGCAGTACTTC. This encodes CASSPRPTGIYEQYF.